This T cell receptor (beta chain) emerged from a study of vaccination and CD4 T cells after COVID-19. Study results and caveats: Convalescent patients had a median roughly 86% of post-vaccine SARS-CoV-2-reactive clones that were detected only after vaccination, not before it.

CDR1 is MNHNS, CDR2 SASEGT, per germline. J gave up 8 bases and V 1 base, and 10 bases lay outside the gene matches. The CDR3 consists of 16 residues. Treatment of the sample: roughly 10-day PBMC culture with coronavirus spike peptide pools or control peptides (ViraFEST assay). For this clonotype: Its target is not known.

Sequencing of the DNA from cultured CD4+ T cells was carried out with the Oncomine TCR Beta short-read assay. TCRdb ran MiXCR on the PCR reads and lists one entry per CDR3 protein. Altogether over 12,000 distinct CDR3 sequences are present, around a third being singletons, with the ten largest covering about 9.4%. The receptor was derived from a human donor who had recovered from COVID-19. This chain connects TRBV6-1 to TRBJ1-2; TRBD1 agrees at 10 bases. The source was CD4+ T cells from blood, cultured in vitro, collected after SARS-CoV-2 vaccination. CDR3 in amino acids: CASSEGGTGDFSGYTF. CDR3 in DNA: TGTGCCAGCAGTGAAGGAGGGACAGGGGATTTTAGCGGCTACACCTTC.